One T cell receptor beta chain is described in this entry. Its antigen is not known. This sample was included in a study of cytomegalovirus exposure and HLA in healthy donors. The study's findings and limits: Reported findings show TCR beta sequences accurately forecast HLA-A and HLA-B alleles in most subjects.

Germline-derived CDR1 and CDR2 are SGDLS and YYNGEE. The CDR3 is 13 residues long. V lost 6 bases and J lost 1, with 10 bases in between. PCR used 60 Vbeta primers and 13 Jbeta primers. Measured with immunoSEQ multiplex PCR; TCRdb has only the in-frame clones, and not every one. The sample has fewer than 55,000 clones; roughly 72% are singletons. The sample taken for sequencing was PBMCs. This chain joins TRBV9 and TRBJ2-5; no clear D gene. The TCR was taken from a woman aged 50 to 65 in good health and CMV-seropositive. CDR3 coding DNA: TGTGCCAGCAACCCGGGTAGCCAAGAGACCCAGTACTTC. Translated: CASNPGSQETQYF.